The clone carrying this T cell receptor beta chain was counted only a few times. V dropped 3 bases and J dropped 7 bases, with 24 bases sitting between them. Germline V gives CDR1 SGHVS, CDR2 FQNEAQ. The CDR3 spans 18 residues. The data were obtained in a study of blood T cell repertoires in COVID-19. Assay used: immunoSEQ multiplex PCR; TCRdb lists only in-frame clones, some missing. In the table there are some 160,000 clones, around 81% of which are singletons. This rearrangement joins TRBV7-8 to TRBJ2-2; a weak D match, TRBD1 (6 bases). Sequencing was done on a sample of PBMCs or T cells enriched from blood (not recorded which). The source is a woman between 40 and 50 years old who had recovered from COVID-19. The CDR3 reads CASSFFVRGSRGNGELFF. The CDR3 region has the DNA TGTGCCAGCAGCTTTTTCGTCAGGGGTTCGCGCGGAAACGGGGAGCTGTTTTTT.